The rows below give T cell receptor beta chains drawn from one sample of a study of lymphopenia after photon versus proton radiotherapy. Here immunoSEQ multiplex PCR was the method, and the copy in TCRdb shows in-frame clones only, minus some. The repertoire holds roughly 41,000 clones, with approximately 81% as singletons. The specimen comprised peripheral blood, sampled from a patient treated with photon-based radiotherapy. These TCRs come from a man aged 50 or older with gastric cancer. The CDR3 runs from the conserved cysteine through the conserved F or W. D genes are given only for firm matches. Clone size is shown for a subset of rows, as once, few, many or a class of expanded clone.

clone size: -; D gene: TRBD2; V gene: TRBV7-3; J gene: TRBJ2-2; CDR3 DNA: TGTGCCAGCAGCCCCACCGGGACTAGCGGGACCGGGGAGCTGTTTTTT; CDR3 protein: CASSPTGTSGTGELFF
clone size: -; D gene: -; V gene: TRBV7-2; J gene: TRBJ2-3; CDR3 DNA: TGTGCCAGCAGCTCGAGGGATGGGAAGCGGCTGGATACGCAGTATTTT; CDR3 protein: CASSSRDGKRLDTQYF
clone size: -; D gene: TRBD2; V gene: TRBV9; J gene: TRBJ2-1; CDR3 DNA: TGTGCCAGCAGCGAAAAGACTAGCGGGGGTTTACCTAATGAGCAGTTCTTC; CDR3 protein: CASSEKTSGGLPNEQFF
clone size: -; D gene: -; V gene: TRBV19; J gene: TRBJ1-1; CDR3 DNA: TGTGCCAGTAGTTCCCGAAGGGGTCTGAACACTGAAGCTTTCTTT; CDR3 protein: CASSSRRGLNTEAFF
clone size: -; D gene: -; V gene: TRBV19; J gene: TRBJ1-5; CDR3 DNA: TGTGCCAGTAATACAGAGCAACGCAATCAGCCCCAGCATTTT; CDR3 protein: CASNTEQRNQPQHF
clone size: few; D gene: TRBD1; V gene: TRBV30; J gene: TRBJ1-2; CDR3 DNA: TGTGCCCGGGACAGTCGAAACTATGGCTACACCTTC; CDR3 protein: CARDSRNYGYTF
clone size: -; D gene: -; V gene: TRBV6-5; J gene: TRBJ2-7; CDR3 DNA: TGTGCCACCCACTACCTCATCCTCCCCTACGAGCAGTACTTC; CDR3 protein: CATHYLILPYEQYF
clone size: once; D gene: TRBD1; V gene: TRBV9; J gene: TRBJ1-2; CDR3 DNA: TGTGCCAGCAGCGGGCTACAGGGGGCTCGGACTGGCTACACCTTC; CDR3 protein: CASSGLQGARTGYTF
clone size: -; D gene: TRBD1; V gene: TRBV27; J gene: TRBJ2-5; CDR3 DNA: TGTGCCAGCAGTTCCCCCGGGACAGGGGGAGAGACCCAGTACTTC; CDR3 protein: CASSSPGTGGETQYF
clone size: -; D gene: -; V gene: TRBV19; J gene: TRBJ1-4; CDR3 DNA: TGTGCCAGTAGTGTACCGGGACGGGGGTCAACTAATGAAAAACTGTTTTTT; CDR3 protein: CASSVPGRGSTNEKLFF
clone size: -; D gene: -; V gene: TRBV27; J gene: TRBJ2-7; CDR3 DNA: TGTGCCAGCAGTCTCCCTAAGGCTTACTCCTACGAGCAGTACTTC; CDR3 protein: CASSLPKAYSYEQYF
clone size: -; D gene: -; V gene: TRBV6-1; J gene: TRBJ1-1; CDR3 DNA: TGTGCCAGCAGTGAAGGGGCGGGAAACACTGAAGCTTTCTTT; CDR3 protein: CASSEGAGNTEAFF
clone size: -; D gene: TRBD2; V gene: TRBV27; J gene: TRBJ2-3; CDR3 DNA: TGTGCCAGCAGTTCCCTAGCGGTAAAGACAGATACGCAGTATTTT; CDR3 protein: CASSSLAVKTDTQYF
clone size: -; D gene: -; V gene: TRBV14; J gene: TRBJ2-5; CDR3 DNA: TGTGCCAGCAGCCAAAGTGGGACCCAGTACTTC; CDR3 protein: CASSQSGTQYF
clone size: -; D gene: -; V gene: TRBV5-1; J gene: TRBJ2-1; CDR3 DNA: TGCGCCAGCAGTTCGGGTCCGCCCTACAATGAGCAGTTCTTC; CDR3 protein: CASSSGPPYNEQFF
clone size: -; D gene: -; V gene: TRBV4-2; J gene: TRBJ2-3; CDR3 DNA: TGTGCCAGCAGACACTCCCTCCTAGATCCATCCACAGATACGCAGTATTTT; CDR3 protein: CASRHSLLDPSTDTQYF
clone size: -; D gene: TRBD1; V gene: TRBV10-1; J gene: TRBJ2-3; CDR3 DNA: TGCGCCAGCAGCCCTGGACAGGGGGCAACAGATACGCAGTATTTT; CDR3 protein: CASSPGQGATDTQYF
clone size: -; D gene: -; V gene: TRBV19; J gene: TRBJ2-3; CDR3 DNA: TGTGCCAGTAGTCCCCACGGAAGCGGCACTAGCACAGATACGCAGTATTTT; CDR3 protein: CASSPHGSGTSTDTQYF
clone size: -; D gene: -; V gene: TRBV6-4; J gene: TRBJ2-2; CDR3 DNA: TGTGCCAGCAGCGGAGGGGTTACCGGGGAGCTGTTTTTT; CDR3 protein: CASSGGVTGELFF
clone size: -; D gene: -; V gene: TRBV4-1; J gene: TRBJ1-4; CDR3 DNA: TGCGCCAGCAGCCAAGATGGGGGGAAGGGTGAAAAACTGTTTTTT; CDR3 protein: CASSQDGGKGEKLFF
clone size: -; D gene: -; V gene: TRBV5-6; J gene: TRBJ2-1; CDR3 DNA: TGTGCCAGCAGCTCTACTCGAGGCGCGCAGGATGAGCAGTTCTTC; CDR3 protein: CASSSTRGAQDEQFF
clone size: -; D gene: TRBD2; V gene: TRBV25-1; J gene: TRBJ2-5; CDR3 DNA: TGTGCCACCGGACTAGCGGGAGATGAGACCCAGTACTTC; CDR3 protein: CATGLAGDETQYF